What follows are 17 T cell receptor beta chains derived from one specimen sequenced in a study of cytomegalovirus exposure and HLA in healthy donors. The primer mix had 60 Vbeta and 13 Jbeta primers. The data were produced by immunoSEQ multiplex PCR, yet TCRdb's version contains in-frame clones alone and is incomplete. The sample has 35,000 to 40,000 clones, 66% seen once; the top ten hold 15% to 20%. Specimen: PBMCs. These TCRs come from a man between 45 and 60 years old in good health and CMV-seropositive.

The DNA for the CDR3 is TGTGCCAGTAGTGTGGCAGGGTGGACCTACGAGCAGTACTTC. It translates to CASSVAGWTYEQYF. This rearrangement joins TRBV19 to TRBJ2-7; weak D call: TRBD1 (5 bases). Germline CDR1 and CDR2: LNHDA and SQIVND (reference sequence). This CDR3 comprises 14 residues. The V end lost 5 bases, the J end lost 2 bases, and 13 bases lay between the germline ends.

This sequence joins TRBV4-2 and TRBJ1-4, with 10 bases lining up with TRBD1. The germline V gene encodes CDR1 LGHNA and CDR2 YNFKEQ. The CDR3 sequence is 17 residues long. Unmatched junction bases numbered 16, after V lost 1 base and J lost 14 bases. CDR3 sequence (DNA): TGTGCCAGCAGCCAAGCCTTCGCCCCGACAGGGGGCCGATTTCTGTTTTTT. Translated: CASSQAFAPTGGRFLFF.

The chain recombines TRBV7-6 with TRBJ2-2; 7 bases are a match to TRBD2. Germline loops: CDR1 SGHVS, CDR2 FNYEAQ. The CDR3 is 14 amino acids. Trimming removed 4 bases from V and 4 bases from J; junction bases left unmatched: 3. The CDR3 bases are TGTGCCAGCAGCTCGGGACTATTCACCGGGGAGCTGTTTTTT. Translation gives CASSSGLFTGELFF.

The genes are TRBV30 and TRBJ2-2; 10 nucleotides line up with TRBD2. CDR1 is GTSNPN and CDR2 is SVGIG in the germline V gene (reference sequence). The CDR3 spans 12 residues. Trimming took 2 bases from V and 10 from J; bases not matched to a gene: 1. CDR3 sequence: CAWSTSGAELFF. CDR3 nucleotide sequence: TGTGCCTGGAGTACTAGCGGGGCGGAGCTGTTTTTT.

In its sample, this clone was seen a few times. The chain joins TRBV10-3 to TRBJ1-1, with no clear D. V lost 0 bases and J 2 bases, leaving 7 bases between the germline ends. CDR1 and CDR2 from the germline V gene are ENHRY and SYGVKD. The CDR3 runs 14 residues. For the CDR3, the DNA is TGTGCCATCAGTGAGTCGGTCAGTAACACTGAAGCTTTCTTT. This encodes CAISESVSNTEAFF.

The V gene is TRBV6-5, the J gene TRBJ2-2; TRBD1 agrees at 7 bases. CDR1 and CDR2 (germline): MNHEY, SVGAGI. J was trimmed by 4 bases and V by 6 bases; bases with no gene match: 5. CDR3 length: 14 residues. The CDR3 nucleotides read TGTGCCAGCAGACGCGACAGGGCCACCGGGGAGCTGTTTTTT. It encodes CASRRDRATGELFF.

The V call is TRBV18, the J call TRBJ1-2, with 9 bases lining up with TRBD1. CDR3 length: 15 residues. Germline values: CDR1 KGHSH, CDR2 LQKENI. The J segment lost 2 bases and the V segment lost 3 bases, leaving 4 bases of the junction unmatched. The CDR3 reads CASSPRDRENYGYTF. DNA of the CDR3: TGTGCCAGCTCACCGCGGGACAGGGAGAACTATGGCTACACCTTC.

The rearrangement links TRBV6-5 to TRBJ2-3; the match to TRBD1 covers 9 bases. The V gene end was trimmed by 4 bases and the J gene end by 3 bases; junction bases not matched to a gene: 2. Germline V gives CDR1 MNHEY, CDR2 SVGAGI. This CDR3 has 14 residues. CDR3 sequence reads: CASSLQGATDTQYF. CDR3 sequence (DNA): TGTGCCAGCAGTTTACAGGGGGCTACAGATACGCAGTATTTT.

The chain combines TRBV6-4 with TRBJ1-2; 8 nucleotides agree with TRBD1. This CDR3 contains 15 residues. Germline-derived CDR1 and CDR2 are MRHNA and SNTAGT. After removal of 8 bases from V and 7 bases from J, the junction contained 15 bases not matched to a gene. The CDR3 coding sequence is TGTGCCAGCTCCCAAAATCTTCAGGGGGCAGGTGGCTACACCTTC. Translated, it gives CASSQNLQGAGGYTF.

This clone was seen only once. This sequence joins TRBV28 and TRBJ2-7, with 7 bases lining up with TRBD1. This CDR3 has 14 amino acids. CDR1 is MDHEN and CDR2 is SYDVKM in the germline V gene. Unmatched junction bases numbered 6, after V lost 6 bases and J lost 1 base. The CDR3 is CASRHRGKSYEQYF. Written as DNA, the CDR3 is TGTGCCAGCAGACACAGGGGTAAATCCTACGAGCAGTACTTC.

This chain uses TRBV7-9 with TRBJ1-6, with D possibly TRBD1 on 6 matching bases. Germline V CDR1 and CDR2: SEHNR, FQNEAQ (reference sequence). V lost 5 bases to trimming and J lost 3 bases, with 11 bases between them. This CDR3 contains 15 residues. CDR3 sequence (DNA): TGTGCCAGCAGCGGCGACAGGATCTATAATTCACCCCTCCACTTT. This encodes CASSGDRIYNSPLHF.

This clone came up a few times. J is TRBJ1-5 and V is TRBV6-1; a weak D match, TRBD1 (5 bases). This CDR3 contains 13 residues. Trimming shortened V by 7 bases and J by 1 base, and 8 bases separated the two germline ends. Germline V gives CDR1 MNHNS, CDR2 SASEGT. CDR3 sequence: CASTRQSNQPQHF. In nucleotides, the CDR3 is TGTGCCAGCACCAGACAGAGCAATCAGCCCCAGCATTTT.

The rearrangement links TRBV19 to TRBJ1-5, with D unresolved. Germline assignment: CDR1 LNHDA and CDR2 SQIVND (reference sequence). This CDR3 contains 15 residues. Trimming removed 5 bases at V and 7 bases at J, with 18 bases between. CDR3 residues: CASSLDGNTMQPQHF. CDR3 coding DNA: TGTGCCAGTAGTCTGGACGGGAACACTATGCAGCCCCAGCATTTT. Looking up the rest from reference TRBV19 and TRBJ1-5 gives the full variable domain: DGGITQSPKYLFRKEGQNVTLSCEQNLNHDAMYWYRQDPGQGLRLIYYSQIVNDFQKGDIAEGYSVSREKKESFPLTVTSAQKNPTAFYLCASSLDGNTMQPQHFGDGTRLSIL.

Here the CDR3 DNA reads TGCGCCAGCAGCCAATCGAGGGAGCAGTATTTT. It codes for CASSQSREQYF. The chain uses TRBV4-3 and TRBJ2-3; a possible D gene is TRBD2 (5 bases). In germline, CDR1 is LGHNA, CDR2 YSLEER. V was clipped by 2 bases and J by 11 bases, with 8 bases between them. There are 11 residues in the CDR3.

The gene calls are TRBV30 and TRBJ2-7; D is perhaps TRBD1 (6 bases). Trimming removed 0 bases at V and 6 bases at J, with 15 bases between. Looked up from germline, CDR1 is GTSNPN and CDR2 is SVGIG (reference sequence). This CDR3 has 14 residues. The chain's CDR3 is CAWSVDNRASEQYF. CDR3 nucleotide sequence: TGTGCCTGGAGTGTAGATAACAGGGCGTCCGAGCAGTACTTC.

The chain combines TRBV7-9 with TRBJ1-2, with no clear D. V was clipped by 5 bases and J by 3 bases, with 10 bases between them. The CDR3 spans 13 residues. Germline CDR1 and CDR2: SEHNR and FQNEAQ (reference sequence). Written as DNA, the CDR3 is TGTGCCAGCAGCCCAGACGGAGACTATGGCTACACCTTC. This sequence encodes CASSPDGDYGYTF.

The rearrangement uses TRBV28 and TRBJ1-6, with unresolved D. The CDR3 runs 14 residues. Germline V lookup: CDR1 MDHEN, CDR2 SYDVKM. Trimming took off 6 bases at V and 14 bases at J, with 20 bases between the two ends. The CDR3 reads CASRPNMAGRSLHF. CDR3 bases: TGTGCCAGCAGACCTAACATGGCCGGGAGGTCCCTCCACTTT.